The rows below give T cell receptor beta chains drawn from one sample of a study of STAT3 mutations in large granular lymphocyte leukemia. The repertoire was sequenced with immunoSEQ multiplex PCR; TCRdb's copy has only in-frame clones and lacks some. The table shows 15,000 to 18,000 clones, with 85% to 95% occurring only once. Material: peripheral blood mononuclear cells. The receptors stem from a woman in her forties or fifties with T-cell large granular lymphocyte leukemia. Some clones in this sample may be carry-over from other donors' samples. The CDR3 runs from the conserved cysteine through the conserved F or W. The D gene is left open where the match is weak. Only part of the rows carry a size: once, few, many, or a class if the clone is expanded.

TRBD1	TRBV2	NA	TRBJ2-6	TGTGCCAGCAGTCGGGACAGCAGCTCTGGGGCCAACGTCCTGACTTTC	CASSRDSSSGANVLTF
NA	TRBV7-2	few	TRBJ1-2	TGTGCCAGCAGCCTTAAAGGGTTGGCCAACTATGGCTACACCTTC	CASSLKGLANYGYTF
NA	TRBV5-1	NA	TRBJ2-2	TGCGCCAGCAGCTTTACAGGGACGAACACCGGGGAGCTGTTTTTT	CASSFTGTNTGELFF
TRBD1	TRBV28	NA	TRBJ1-1	TGTGCCAGCAGGGACAGGGGGTCGTTGACTGAAGCTTTCTTT	CASRDRGSLTEAFF
NA	TRBV13	NA	TRBJ2-2	TGTGCCAGCAGCTTTCGAAAAAGGGACGGCACCGGGGAGCTGTTTTTT	CASSFRKRDGTGELFF
NA	TRBV30	NA	TRBJ1-1	TGTGCCTGGAGTTTCCCCAGGGCAGGGATCTATGAAGCTTTCTTT	CAWSFPRAGIYEAFF
TRBD1	TRBV28	NA	TRBJ2-7	TGTGCCAGCAGCCCTCGGGACAGGCAATCCTACGAGCAGTACTTC	CASSPRDRQSYEQYF
TRBD1	TRBV5-1	NA	TRBJ1-1	TGCGCCAGCAGCTTCCCGGACAGGCCGAGGACTGAAGCTTTCTTT	CASSFPDRPRTEAFF
NA	TRBV4-1	NA	TRBJ2-7	TGCGCCAGCAGCCAAGATAAGGGGAGGCACTACGAGCAGTACTTC	CASSQDKGRHYEQYF
TRBD1	TRBV23-1	NA	TRBJ2-3	TGCGCCAGCAGTCAAACCGGGACAGAACTCGATACGCAGTATTTT	CASSQTGTELDTQYF
TRBD2	TRBV4-2	NA	TRBJ2-1	TGTGCCAGCAGCCAGGTCAGCGGGGGGGGCTCCTACAATGAGCAGTTCTTC	CASSQVSGGGSYNEQFF
NA	TRBV4-3	NA	TRBJ1-1	TGCGCCAGCAGCCAAGAGGTGAACACTGAAGCTTTCTTT	CASSQEVNTEAFF
NA	TRBV18	NA	TRBJ2-3	TGTGCCAGCTCATCCCGGGACACAGGCACAGATACGCAGTATTTT	CASSSRDTGTDTQYF
TRBD1	TRBV27	once	TRBJ2-6	TGTGCCAGCAGTTCCCCTCAGGGGGCTGGGGCCAACGTCCTGACTTTC	CASSSPQGAGANVLTF
NA	TRBV30	NA	TRBJ1-5	TGTGCCTGGAGGGCAAGGAATAGCAATCAGCCCCAGCATTTT	CAWRARNSNQPQHF